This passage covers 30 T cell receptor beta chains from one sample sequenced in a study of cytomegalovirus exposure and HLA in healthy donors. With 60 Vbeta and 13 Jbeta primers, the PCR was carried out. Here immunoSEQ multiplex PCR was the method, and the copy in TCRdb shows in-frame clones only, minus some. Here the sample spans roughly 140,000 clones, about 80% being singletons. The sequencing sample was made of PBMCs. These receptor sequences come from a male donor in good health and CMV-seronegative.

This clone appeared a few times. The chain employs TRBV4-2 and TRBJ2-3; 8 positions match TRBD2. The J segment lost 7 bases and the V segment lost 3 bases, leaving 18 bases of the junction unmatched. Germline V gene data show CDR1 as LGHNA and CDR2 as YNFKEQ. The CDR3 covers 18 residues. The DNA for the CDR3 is TGTGCCAGCAGCCAGGGTCATTTAGCGGGGTTAGTACGATATACGCAGTATTTT. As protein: CASSQGHLAGLVRYTQYF.

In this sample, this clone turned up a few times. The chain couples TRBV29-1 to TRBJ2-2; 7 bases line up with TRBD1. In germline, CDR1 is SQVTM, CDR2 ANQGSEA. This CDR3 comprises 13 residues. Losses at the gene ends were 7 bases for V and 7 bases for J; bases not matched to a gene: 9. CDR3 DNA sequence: TGCAGCGCCAAGGGACAGTGGGACGGGGAGCTGTTTTTT. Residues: CSAKGQWDGELFF.

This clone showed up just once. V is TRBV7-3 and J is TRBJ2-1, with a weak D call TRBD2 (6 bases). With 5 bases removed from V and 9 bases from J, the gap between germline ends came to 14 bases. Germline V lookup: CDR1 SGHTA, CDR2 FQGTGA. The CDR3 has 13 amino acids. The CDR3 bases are TGTGCCAGCAGCCCCAGGACTAACGGTGAGCAGTTCTTC. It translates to CASSPRTNGEQFF.

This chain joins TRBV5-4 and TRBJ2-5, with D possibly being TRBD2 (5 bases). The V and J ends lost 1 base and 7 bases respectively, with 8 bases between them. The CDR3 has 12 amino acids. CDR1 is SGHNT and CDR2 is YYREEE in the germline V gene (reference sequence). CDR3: CASSLLEGTQYF. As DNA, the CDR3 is TGTGCCAGCAGCTTGTTAGAGGGGACCCAGTACTTC.

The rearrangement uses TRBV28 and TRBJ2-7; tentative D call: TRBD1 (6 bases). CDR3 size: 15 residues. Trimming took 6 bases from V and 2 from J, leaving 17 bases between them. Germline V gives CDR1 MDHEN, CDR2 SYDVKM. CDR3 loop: CASRPTFGQTYEQYF. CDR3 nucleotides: TGTGCCAGCAGGCCAACCTTCGGACAGACCTACGAGCAGTACTTC.

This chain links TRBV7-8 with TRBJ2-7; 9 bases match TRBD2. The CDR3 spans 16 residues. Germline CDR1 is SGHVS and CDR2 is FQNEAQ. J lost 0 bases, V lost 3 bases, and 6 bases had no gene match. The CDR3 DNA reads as TGTGCCAGCAGCTTGAGCGGGGGGCCACTCTCCTACGAGCAGTACTTC. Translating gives CASSLSGGPLSYEQYF.

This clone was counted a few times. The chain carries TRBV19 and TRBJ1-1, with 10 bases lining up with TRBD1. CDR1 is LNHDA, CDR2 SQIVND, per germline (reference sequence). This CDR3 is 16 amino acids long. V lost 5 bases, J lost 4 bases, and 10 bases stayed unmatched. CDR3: CASSPWGQGPGTEAFF. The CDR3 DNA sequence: TGTGCCAGTAGTCCATGGGGACAGGGGCCAGGCACTGAAGCTTTCTTT.

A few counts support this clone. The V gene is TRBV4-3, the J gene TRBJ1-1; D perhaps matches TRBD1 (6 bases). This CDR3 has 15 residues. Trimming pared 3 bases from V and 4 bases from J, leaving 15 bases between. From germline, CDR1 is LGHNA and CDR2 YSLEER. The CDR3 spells CASSHTTGRATEAFF. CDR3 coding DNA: TGCGCCAGCAGCCACACGACAGGAAGGGCCACTGAAGCTTTCTTT.

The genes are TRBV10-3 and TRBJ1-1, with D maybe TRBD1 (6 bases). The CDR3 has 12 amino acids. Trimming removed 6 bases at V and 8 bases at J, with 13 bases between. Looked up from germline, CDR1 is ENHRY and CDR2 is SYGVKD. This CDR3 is CAISNLDREAFF. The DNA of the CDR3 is TGTGCCATCAGCAATCTTGACAGGGAAGCTTTCTTT.

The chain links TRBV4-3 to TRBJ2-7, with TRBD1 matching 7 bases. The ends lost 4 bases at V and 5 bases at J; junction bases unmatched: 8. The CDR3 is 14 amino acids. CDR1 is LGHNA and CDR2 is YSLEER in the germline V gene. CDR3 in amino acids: CASSPRQGTHEQYF. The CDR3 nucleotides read TGCGCCAGCAGCCCTCGACAGGGAACCCACGAGCAGTACTTC.

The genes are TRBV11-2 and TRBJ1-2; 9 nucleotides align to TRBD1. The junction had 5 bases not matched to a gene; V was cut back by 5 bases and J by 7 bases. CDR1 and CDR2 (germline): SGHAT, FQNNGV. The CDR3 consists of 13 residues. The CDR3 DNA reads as TGTGCCAGCAGCCTCCGGGACAGGGTTGGCTACACCTTC. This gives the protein CASSLRDRVGYTF.

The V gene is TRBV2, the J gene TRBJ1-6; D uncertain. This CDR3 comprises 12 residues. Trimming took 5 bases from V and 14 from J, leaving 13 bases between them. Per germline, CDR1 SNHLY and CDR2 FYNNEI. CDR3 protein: CASSLDFATLHF. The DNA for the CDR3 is TGTGCCAGCAGTTTGGACTTCGCGACCCTCCACTTT. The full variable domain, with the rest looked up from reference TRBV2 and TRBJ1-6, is EPEVTQTPSHQVTQMGQEVILRCVPISNHLYFYWYRQILGQKVEFLVSFYNNEISEKSEIFDDQFSVERPDGSNFTLKIRSTKLEDSAMYFCASSLDFATLHFGNGTRLTVT.

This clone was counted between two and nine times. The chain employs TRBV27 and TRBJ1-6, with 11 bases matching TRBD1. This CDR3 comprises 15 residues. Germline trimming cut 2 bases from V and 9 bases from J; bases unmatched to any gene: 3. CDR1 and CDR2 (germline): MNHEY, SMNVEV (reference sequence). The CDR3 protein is CASSLSGTGGSPLHF. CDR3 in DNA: TGTGCCAGCAGTTTAAGCGGGACAGGGGGTTCACCCCTCCACTTT.

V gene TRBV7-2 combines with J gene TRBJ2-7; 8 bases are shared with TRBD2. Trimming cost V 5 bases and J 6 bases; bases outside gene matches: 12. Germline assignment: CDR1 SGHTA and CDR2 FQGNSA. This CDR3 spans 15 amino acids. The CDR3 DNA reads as TGTGCCAGCAGCCCCTCCCGGGGGGGGACCCTCGAGCAGTACTTC. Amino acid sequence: CASSPSRGGTLEQYF.

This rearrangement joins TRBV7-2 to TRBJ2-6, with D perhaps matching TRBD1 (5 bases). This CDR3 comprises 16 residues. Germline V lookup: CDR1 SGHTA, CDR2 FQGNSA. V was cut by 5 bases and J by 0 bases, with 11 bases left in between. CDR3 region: CASSLQESSGANVLTF. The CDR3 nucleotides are TGTGCCAGCAGCCTACAGGAGAGCTCTGGGGCCAACGTCCTGACTTTC.

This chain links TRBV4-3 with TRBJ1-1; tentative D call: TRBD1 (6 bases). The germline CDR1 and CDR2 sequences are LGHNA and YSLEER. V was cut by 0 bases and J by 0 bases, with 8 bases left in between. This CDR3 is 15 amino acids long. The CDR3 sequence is CASSQDGGLNTEAFF. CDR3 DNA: TGCGCCAGCAGCCAAGATGGGGGCCTGAACACTGAAGCTTTCTTT.

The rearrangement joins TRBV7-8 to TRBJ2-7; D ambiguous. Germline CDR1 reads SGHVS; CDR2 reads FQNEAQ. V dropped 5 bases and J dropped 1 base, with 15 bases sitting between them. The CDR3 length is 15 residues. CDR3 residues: CASSPLIRTSYEQYF. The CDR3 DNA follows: TGTGCCAGCAGCCCTCTCATCCGTACATCCTACGAGCAGTACTTC.

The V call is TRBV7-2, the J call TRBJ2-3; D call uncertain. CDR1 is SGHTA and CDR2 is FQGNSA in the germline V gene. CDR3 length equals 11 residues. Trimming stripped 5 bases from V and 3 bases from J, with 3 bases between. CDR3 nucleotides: TGTGCCAGCAGCCAAACAGATACGCAGTATTTT. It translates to CASSQTDTQYF.

The CDR3 sequence is CASSQEAGGQPQHF. The CDR3 DNA reads TGCGCCAGCAGCCAAGAGGCAGGTGGTCAGCCCCAGCATTTT. V gene TRBV4-1 combines with J gene TRBJ1-5; D is ambiguous. Germline V gives CDR1 MGHRA, CDR2 YSYEKL. Trimming cost V 0 bases and J 6 bases, with 9 bases left between them. There are 14 residues in the CDR3.

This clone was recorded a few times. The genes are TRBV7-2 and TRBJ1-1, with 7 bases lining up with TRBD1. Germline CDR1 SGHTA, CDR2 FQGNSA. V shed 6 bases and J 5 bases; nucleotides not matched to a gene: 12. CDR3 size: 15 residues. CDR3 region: CASSPAGRGLTEAFF. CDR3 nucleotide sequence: TGTGCCAGCAGTCCGGCGGGCAGGGGGTTGACTGAAGCTTTCTTT.

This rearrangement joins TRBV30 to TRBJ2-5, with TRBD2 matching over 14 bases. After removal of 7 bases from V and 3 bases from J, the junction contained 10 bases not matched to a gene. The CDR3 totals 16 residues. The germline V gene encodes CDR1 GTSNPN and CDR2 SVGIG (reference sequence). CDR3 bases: TGTGCCTACAGTGTAGGACTAGCGGGGGGCGAAGAGACCCAGTACTTC. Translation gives CAYSVGLAGGEETQYF.

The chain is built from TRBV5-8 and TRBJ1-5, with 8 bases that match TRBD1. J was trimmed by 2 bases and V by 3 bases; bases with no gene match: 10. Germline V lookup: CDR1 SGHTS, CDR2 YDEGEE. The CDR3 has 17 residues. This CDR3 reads CASSSGQASRGNQPQHF. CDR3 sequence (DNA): TGTGCCAGCAGCTCGGGACAGGCCTCAAGGGGCAATCAGCCCCAGCATTTT. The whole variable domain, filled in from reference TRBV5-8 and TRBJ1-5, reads EAGVTQSPTHLIKTRGQQATLRCSPISGHTSVYWYQQALGLGLQFLLWYDEGEERNRGNFPPRFSGRQFPNYSSELNVNALELEDSALYLCASSSGQASRGNQPQHFGDGTRLSIL.

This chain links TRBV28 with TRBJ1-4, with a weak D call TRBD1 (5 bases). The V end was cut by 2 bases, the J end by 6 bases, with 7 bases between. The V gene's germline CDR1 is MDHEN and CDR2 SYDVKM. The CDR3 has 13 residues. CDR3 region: CASSLKQDEKLFF. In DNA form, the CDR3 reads TGTGCCAGCAGTTTAAAACAGGATGAAAAACTGTTTTTT. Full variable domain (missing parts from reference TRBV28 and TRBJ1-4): DVKVTQSSRYLVKRTGEKVFLECVQDMDHENMFWYRQDPGLGLRLIYFSYDVKMKEKGDIPEGYSVSREKKERFSLILESASTNQTSMYLCASSLKQDEKLFFGSGTQLSVL.

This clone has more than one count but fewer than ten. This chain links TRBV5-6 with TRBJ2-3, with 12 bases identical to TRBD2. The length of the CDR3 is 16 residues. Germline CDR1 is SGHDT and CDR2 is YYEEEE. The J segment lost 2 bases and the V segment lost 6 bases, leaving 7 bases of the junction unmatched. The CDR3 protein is CASTMTSGGNTDTQYF. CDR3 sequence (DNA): TGTGCCAGCACCATGACTAGCGGGGGAAACACAGATACGCAGTATTTT.

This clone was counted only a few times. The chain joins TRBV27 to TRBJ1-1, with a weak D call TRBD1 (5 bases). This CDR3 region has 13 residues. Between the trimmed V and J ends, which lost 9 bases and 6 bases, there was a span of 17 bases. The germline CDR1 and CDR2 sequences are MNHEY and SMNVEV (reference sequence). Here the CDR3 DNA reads TGTGCCAGTGGAAAGGGGTCCTGGGCTGAAGCTTTCTTT. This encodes CASGKGSWAEAFF.

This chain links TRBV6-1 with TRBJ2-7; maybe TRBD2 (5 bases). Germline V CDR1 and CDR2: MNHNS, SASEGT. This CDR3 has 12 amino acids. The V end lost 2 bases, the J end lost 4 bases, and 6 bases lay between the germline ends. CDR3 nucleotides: TGTGCCAGCAGTGAACGGGGTTACGAGCAGTACTTC. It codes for CASSERGYEQYF.

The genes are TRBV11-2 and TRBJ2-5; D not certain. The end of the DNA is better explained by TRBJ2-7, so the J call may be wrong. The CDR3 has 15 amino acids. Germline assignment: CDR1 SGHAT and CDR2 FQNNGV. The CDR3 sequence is CASSLEPEPTYEQYF. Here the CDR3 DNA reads TGTGCCAGCAGCTTAGAGCCGGAGCCTACCTACGAGCAGTACTTC.

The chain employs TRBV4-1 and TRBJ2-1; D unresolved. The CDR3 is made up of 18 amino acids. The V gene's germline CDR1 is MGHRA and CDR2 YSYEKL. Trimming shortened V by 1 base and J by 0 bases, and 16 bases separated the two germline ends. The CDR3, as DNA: TGCGCCAGCAGCCAAGGCTTATTGAGGAAAAGCTCCTACAATGAGCAGTTCTTC. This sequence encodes CASSQGLLRKSSYNEQFF.

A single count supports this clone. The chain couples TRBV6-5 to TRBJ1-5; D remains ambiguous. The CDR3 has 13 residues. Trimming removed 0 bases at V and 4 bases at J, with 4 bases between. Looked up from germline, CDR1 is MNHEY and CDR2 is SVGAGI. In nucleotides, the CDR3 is TGTGCCAGCAGTTACTCGAGAAATCAGCCCCAGCATTTT. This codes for CASSYSRNQPQHF.

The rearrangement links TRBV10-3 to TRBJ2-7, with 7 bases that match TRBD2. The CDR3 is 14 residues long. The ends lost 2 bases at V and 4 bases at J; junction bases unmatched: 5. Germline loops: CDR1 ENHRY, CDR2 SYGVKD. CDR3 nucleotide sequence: TGTGCCATCAGTGAGGGGGGGAGGGCTTACGAGCAGTACTTC. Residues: CAISEGGRAYEQYF.